A single sample is the source of the 21 T cell receptor beta chains below, sequenced in a study of blood T cells in healthy people across ages. A sample-barcoded 5' primer and a J-beta primer mix were used in a second PCR of about 7 to 11 cycles. TCRdb reprocessed the 5' RACE reads via MiXCR and lists one record per CDR3 protein. The data contain 850,000 or so distinct CDR3 sequences, 29% of them singletons. Sequencing was performed on blood. The receptors were sampled from a woman older than 75 in good health.

This chain connects TRBV5-1 to TRBJ2-1; 10 bases line up with TRBD1. The CDR3 sequence is 15 residues long. J was trimmed by 7 bases and V by 6 bases; bases with no gene match: 10. Germline V CDR1 and CDR2: SGHRS, YFSETQ. The CDR3 nucleotides read TGCGCCAGCACTTCTAGTGTGGGACAGGGGAATGAGCAGTTCTTC. Encoded protein: CASTSSVGQGNEQFF.

As concerns this clonotype: A much larger clonotype is one base distant, so this may be a read error. The chain couples TRBV6-4 to TRBJ2-7; 12 nucleotides agree with TRBD2. The trim removed 9 bases at V and 7 bases at J, leaving 13 bases unmatched. The germline V gene encodes CDR1 MRHNA and CDR2 SNTAGT. The CDR3 is 15 amino acids. CDR3 sequence: CARALAGGSGNEQYF. CDR3 sequence (DNA): TGTGCCAGAGCACTAGCGGGGGGTTCGGGCAATGAGCAGTACTTC.

V gene TRBV5-1 combines with J gene TRBJ2-7; no definite D call. This CDR3 spans 14 amino acids. CDR1 SGHRS and CDR2 YFSETQ come from the germline V gene. V lost 0 bases to trimming and J lost 2 bases, with 9 bases between them. CDR3 loop: CASSLVVQPYEQYF. CDR3 DNA: TGCGCCAGCAGCTTGGTCGTTCAGCCCTACGAGCAGTACTTC.

The chain uses TRBV30 and TRBJ1-1; D call uncertain. V was pared by 4 bases and J by 7 bases, with 19 bases between. This CDR3 has 14 amino acids. Germline V gene sequence: CDR1 GTSNPN, CDR2 SVGIG (reference sequence). CDR3 sequence (DNA): TGTGCCTGGACACGGGGATATGTTGGGTTTGAAGCTTTCTTT. Its protein product is CAWTRGYVGFEAFF. The whole variable domain, filled in from reference TRBV30 and TRBJ1-1, reads SQTIHQWPATLVQPVGSPLSLECTVEGTSNPNLYWYRQAAGRGLQLLFYSVGIGQISSEVPQNLSASRPQDRQFILSSKKLLLSDSGFYLCAWTRGYVGFEAFFGQGTRLTVV.

This clonotype occurred many times. CDR3 bases: TGTGCCAGCAGCTTGTCAGGGGCTTACAATGAGCAGTTCTTC. Its translation is CASSLSGAYNEQFF. The rearrangement joins TRBV7-2 to TRBJ2-1; perhaps TRBD1 as D (6 bases). The CDR3 has 14 amino acids. CDR1 is SGHTA, CDR2 FQGNSA, per germline. V lost 3 bases to trimming and J lost 4 bases, with 10 bases between them.

Remarks on this clonotype: A much bigger clone sits one base away, suggesting this may be a read error. This chain connects TRBV5-1 to TRBJ2-1; D is unresolved. The germline V and J ends were trimmed by 0 bases and 13 bases, with 23 bases remaining between them. Germline lookup yields CDR1 SGHRS and CDR2 YFSETQ. The CDR3 sequence is 16 residues long. The CDR3 reads CASSLGTVGNQETQFF. CDR3 coding DNA: TGCGCCAGCAGCTTGGGGACCGTCGGCAACCAAGAGACCCAGTTCTTC.

This clonotype was seen a few times. The chain carries TRBV6-5 and TRBJ1-6; 8 bases match TRBD1. The CDR3 is made up of 16 amino acids. Germline V CDR1 and CDR2: MNHEY, SVGAGI. The junction had 8 bases not matched to a gene; V was cut back by 6 bases and J by 4 bases. The CDR3 protein is CASRPSWTGYNSPLHF. The CDR3 nucleotides are TGTGCCAGCAGACCCTCGTGGACAGGGTATAATTCACCCCTCCACTTT.

The gene calls are TRBV30 and TRBJ1-2; the D is unclear. V was trimmed by 1 base and J by 0 bases, leaving 15 bases between them. Germline CDR1 and CDR2: GTSNPN and SVGIG (reference sequence). The CDR3 spans 16 residues. DNA of the CDR3: TGTGCCTGGAGTGAGCCGACGGTGGCCTCTAACTATGGCTACACCTTC. Protein: CAWSEPTVASNYGYTF.

This clonotype was detected only a few times. This could be a read error, since a much larger clone is one nucleotide away. DNA for the CDR3: TGCGCCAGCAGATTGGACAGCCCCGGGGGGGACATTCAGTACTTC. Protein product: CASRLDSPGGDIQYF. The chain is built from TRBV5-1 and TRBJ2-4; 8 positions agree with TRBD2. The CDR3 sequence is 15 residues long. Germline-derived CDR1 and CDR2 are SGHRS and YFSETQ.

The chain has TRBV7-2 and TRBJ1-2; D unresolved. Germline values: CDR1 SGHTA, CDR2 FQGNSA. Trimming took 10 bases from V and 5 from J, leaving 17 bases between them. This CDR3 is built from 13 residues. The CDR3 region is CATRTTSTYGYTF. As DNA, the CDR3 is TGTGCCACCCGGACTACCTCCACTTATGGCTACACCTTC.

The V call is TRBV6-5, the J call TRBJ2-3; tentatively, D is TRBD1 (5 bases). This CDR3 has 17 residues. Germline CDR1 and CDR2: MNHEY and SVGAGI. V was shortened by 2 bases and J by 0 bases, with 15 bases between the two germline ends. The CDR3 DNA sequence: TGTGCCAGCAGTTACCCGACAGTTGTCTCGAGCACAGATACGCAGTATTTT. Translation gives CASSYPTVVSSTDTQYF.

Turning to this clonotype: One base away lies a much larger clone, so this may be a sequencing read error. The CDR3 does not close with the conserved phenylalanine or tryptophan, likely indicating a read error. The chain employs TRBV3-1 and TRBJ1-1, with D possibly matching TRBD1 (5 bases). CDR3 size: 14 residues. In germline, CDR1 is LGHDT, CDR2 YNNKEL (reference sequence). The DNA of the CDR3 is TGTGCCACCAGCCAAGCGAGGGCGGCCCAGGGAGCTTTCGTT. Its protein product is CATSQARAAQGAFV.

This clonotype was recorded many times. This chain joins TRBV6-4 and TRBJ1-2, with D perhaps matching TRBD1 (6 bases). Trimming took off 0 bases at V and 2 bases at J, with 10 bases between the two ends. This CDR3 region has 15 residues. Germline V gene data show CDR1 as MRHNA and CDR2 as SNTAGT. For the CDR3, the DNA is TGTGCCAGCAGTGACTCCGGACAGCCGAACTATGGCTACACCTTC. Protein sequence: CASSDSGQPNYGYTF.

This clonotype was seen at least ten times. The rearrangement joins TRBV2 to TRBJ2-7; D is uncertain. Germline V CDR1 and CDR2: SNHLY, FYNNEI. The ends were cut back, 7 bases at V and 4 bases at J, with 14 bases in the middle. This CDR3 is 13 amino acids long. The CDR3 DNA follows: TGTGCCAGCACGATAGTCACTGGTTACGAGCAGTACTTC. Protein sequence: CASTIVTGYEQYF.

This clonotype has only a few counts. This clone may be a read error of a much larger clone one base away. The V gene is TRBV7-2, the J gene TRBJ2-5, with 9 bases fitting TRBD1. Germline V CDR1 and CDR2: SGHTA, FQGNSA. V was pared by 5 bases and J by 5 bases, with 9 bases of the junction left unmatched. CDR3 length: 15 amino acids. The CDR3 DNA reads TGTGCCAGCAGCCTCCCAACAGGGGGCCGGGAGACCCAGTACTTC. Residues: CASSLPTGGRETQYF.

Many counts were recorded for this clonotype. V and J are TRBV7-9 and TRBJ2-4; TRBD1 is a possible D gene (5 bases). CDR3 size: 17 residues. Trimming stripped 9 bases from V and 6 bases from J, with 27 bases between. CDR1 and CDR2 from the germline V gene are SEHNR and FQNEAQ (reference sequence). The CDR3 protein is CASGLGSGQMIGNIQYF. In DNA, the CDR3 is TGTGCCAGTGGCTTAGGTTCAGGGCAGATGATAGGAAACATTCAGTACTTC.

Many counts were recorded for this clonotype. In DNA, the CDR3 is TGCGCCAGCAGCCAAGGGACCCTAGGTCAGCCCCAGCATTTT. It yields the protein CASSQGTLGQPQHF. The chain combines TRBV4-3 with TRBJ1-5, with D unresolved. Germline loops: CDR1 LGHNA, CDR2 YSLEER. V shed 1 base and J shed 6 bases, with 10 bases lying between them. This CDR3 contains 14 residues.

Worth noting for this clonotype: This sequence may be a read error, since a much larger clone differs from it by one base. The chain joins TRBV6-6 to TRBJ1-2; 7 bases fit TRBD1. Per the germline V gene, CDR1 is MNHNY and CDR2 is SVGAGI (reference sequence). The V gene end was trimmed by 6 bases and the J gene end by 8 bases; junction bases not matched to a gene: 12. CDR3 length: 14 amino acids. CDR3 in DNA: TGTGCCAGCAGCTTAATTCAGGGGGACGGCGGCTACACCTTC. Translating gives CASSLIQGDGGYTF.

In its sample, this clonotype was seen a few times. V usage is TRBV28 and J usage is TRBJ1-2, with 9 bases fitting TRBD1. CDR3 length equals 14 residues. With V trimmed by 6 bases and J by 4 bases, 6 bases remained unmatched. The germline V gene has CDR1 MDHEN and CDR2 SYDVKM. The CDR3 DNA reads TGTGCCAGCAGGACAGGGGGGGAGGTCTATGGCTACACCTTC. This encodes CASRTGGEVYGYTF.

This clonotype turned up a few times. The V and J genes are TRBV30 and TRBJ1-1; 9 nucleotides match TRBD1. CDR3 length: 12 amino acids. Trimming cost V 8 bases and J 3 bases; bases outside gene matches: 4. Germline assignment: CDR1 GTSNPN and CDR2 SVGIG (reference sequence). CDR3 DNA sequence: TGTGCCCTCGACAGGGGGGACACTGAAGCTTTCTTT. This translates into CALDRGDTEAFF.

V is TRBV6-2 or TRBV6-3 and J is TRBJ1-4; D is perhaps TRBD1 (5 bases). This CDR3 comprises 15 residues. V shed 6 bases and J shed 4 bases, with 15 bases lying between them. Germline values: CDR1 MNHEY, CDR2 SVGEGT. CDR3 amino acids: CASRGDASFNEKLFF. The CDR3 DNA follows: TGTGCCAGCAGAGGGGATGCCAGCTTTAATGAAAAACTGTTTTTT.